These T cell receptor beta chains were read from a single sample in a study of regulatory T cells in long-lasting Graves disease. TCRdb ran MiXCR on the multiplex PCR reads and lists one entry per CDR3 protein. Of approximately 360,000 distinct CDR3 sequences in the sample, approximately 25% were seen once. This sample comprised peripheral blood mononuclear cells (PBMCs), obtained when the disease was refractory, from a patient treated with antithyroid drugs. The receptors were gathered from a middle-aged woman with Graves disease. CDR3s include the opening cysteine and the closing phenylalanine or tryptophan. The order of the fields is clone size, V gene, J gene, CDR3 length, D gene, CDR3 protein, CDR3 DNA. D genes are given only for firm matches. Only some rows state a clone size, as once, few, many or a class for expanded clones.

many,TRBV6-9,TRBJ2-7,15,TRBD2,CASSYGTSGSYEQYF,TGTGCCAGCAGTTATGGGACTAGCGGCTCCTACGAGCAGTACTTC
-,TRBV25-1,TRBJ2-6,18,-,CASSESWRNGSGANVLTF,TGTGCCAGCAGTGAATCATGGCGAAACGGCTCTGGGGCCAACGTCCTGACTTTC
-,TRBV20-1,TRBJ2-7,15,TRBD2,CSARVPGSGSYEQYF,TGCAGTGCTAGGGTTCCCGGCAGCGGGAGTTACGAGCAGTACTTC
-,TRBV29-1,TRBJ2-5,14,TRBD1,CSVEDQQGRETQYF,TGCAGCGTTGAAGATCAACAGGGGCGGGAGACCCAGTACTTC
-,TRBV12-3/TRBV12-4,TRBJ2-1,15,TRBD2,CASSFWVAGANEQFF,TGTGCCAGCAGTTTTTGGGTAGCGGGGGCCAATGAGCAGTTCTTC
many,TRBV11-2,TRBJ1-2,15,TRBD1,CASSSLGQGILGYTF,TGTGCCAGCAGCTCCCTCGGACAGGGAATTCTGGGCTACACCTTC
-,TRBV6-2/TRBV6-3,TRBJ2-1,13,-,CASSPVFKSEQFF,TGTGCCAGCAGCCCTGTTTTTAAGAGTGAGCAGTTCTTC
-,TRBV18,TRBJ1-2,13,TRBD1,CASSRDRAAGYTF,TGTGCCAGCTCGCGAGACAGGGCGGCTGGCTACACCTTC
many,TRBV2,TRBJ1-4,13,-,CAGQGAPNEKLFF,TGTGCCGGCCAGGGCGCACCTAATGAAAAACTGTTTTTT
many,TRBV28,TRBJ1-1,14,-,CASSFRGWRTEAFF,TGTGCCAGCAGTTTCAGGGGATGGAGGACTGAAGCTTTCTTT
many,TRBV12-3/TRBV12-4,TRBJ1-2,14,TRBD1,CASRPGQANYGYTF,TGTGCCAGCAGGCCGGGACAGGCTAACTATGGCTACACCTTC
-,TRBV28,TRBJ1-2,13,-,CASTSQGVRGYTF,TGTGCCAGCACCTCTCAGGGAGTCAGAGGCTACACCTTC
many,TRBV2,TRBJ1-5,15,-,CASSEVAGGNQPQHF,TGTGCCAGCAGTGAAGTGGCGGGGGGCAATCAGCCCCAGCATTTT
-,TRBV2,TRBJ2-3,16,TRBD2,CASSVGLARSTDTQYF,TGTGCCAGCAGTGTCGGACTAGCTCGCAGCACAGATACGCAGTATTTT
many,TRBV20-1,TRBJ1-4,14,-,CSARLGGTNEKLFF,TGCAGTGCTAGGCTAGGGGGGACCAATGAAAAACTGTTTTTT
-,TRBV20-1,TRBJ2-2,15,TRBD1,CSANTGESNTGELFF,TGCAGTGCTAACACAGGGGAGAGTAACACCGGGGAGCTGTTTTTT
-,TRBV5-8,TRBJ2-7,18,-,CASSYSEGRGSYSYEQYF,TGTGCCAGCAGTTACTCCGAGGGTCGGGGGTCCTATTCCTACGAGCAGTACTTC
few,TRBV5-6,TRBJ2-1,15,-,CASSLYRELYNEQFF,TGTGCCAGCAGCTTGTACCGGGAGCTGTACAATGAGCAGTTCTTC
few,TRBV11-2,TRBJ2-4,16,TRBD1,CASSLVRGRGKNIQYF,TGTGCCAGCAGCTTAGTTAGGGGGCGCGGCAAAAACATTCAGTACTTC
-,TRBV12-3/TRBV12-4,TRBJ2-5,18,TRBD2,CASTPGLAGGIGQETQYF,TGTGCCAGCACTCCGGGACTAGCGGGAGGGATTGGCCAAGAGACCCAGTACTTC
-,TRBV5-1,TRBJ1-5,15,-,CASSLGDSQGLPQHF,TGCGCCAGCAGCTTGGGAGACTCCCAGGGTTTGCCCCAGCATTTT
few,TRBV5-1,TRBJ1-2,13,TRBD1,CASSMGQGNGYTF,TGCGCCAGCAGCATGGGACAGGGAAATGGCTACACCTTC
many,TRBV20-1,TRBJ2-7,16,TRBD2,CSARDGVAGAGYEQYF,TGCAGTGCTAGAGATGGGGTAGCGGGAGCGGGCTACGAGCAGTACTTC
-,TRBV20-1,TRBJ2-7,16,-,CSARDSGSRSSYEQYF,TGCAGTGCTAGAGATAGCGGAAGCAGAAGCTCCTACGAGCAGTACTTC
many,TRBV28,TRBJ1-1,15,-,CASSFSLTGRAEAFF,TGTGCCAGCAGTTTTAGTCTGACAGGTCGGGCTGAAGCTTTCTTT
many,TRBV24-1,TRBJ1-5,15,TRBD1,CATSDLGTVNQPQHF,TGTGCCACCAGTGATTTAGGGACAGTCAATCAGCCCCAGCATTTT
-,TRBV20-1,TRBJ2-7,15,TRBD2,CSAKIEGTSRSEQYF,TGCAGTGCTAAAATCGAGGGGACTAGCAGGTCCGAGCAGTACTTC
few,TRBV19,TRBJ2-1,15,TRBD2,CASSPTSGSYNEQFF,TGTGCCAGCAGTCCCACTAGCGGGAGCTACAATGAGCAGTTCTTC